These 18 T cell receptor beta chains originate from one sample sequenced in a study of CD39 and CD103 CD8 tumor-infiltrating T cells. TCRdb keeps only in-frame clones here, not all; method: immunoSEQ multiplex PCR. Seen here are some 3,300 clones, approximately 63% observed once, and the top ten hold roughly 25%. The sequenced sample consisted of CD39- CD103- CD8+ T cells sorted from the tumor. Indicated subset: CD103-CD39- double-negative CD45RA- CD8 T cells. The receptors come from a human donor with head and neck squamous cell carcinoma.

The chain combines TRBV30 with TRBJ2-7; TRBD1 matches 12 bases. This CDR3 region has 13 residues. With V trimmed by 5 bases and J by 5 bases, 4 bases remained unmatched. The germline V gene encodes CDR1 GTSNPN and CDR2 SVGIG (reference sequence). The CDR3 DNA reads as TGTGCCTGGGGGACAGGGGGCGGGCACGAGCAGTACTTC. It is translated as CAWGTGGGHEQYF.

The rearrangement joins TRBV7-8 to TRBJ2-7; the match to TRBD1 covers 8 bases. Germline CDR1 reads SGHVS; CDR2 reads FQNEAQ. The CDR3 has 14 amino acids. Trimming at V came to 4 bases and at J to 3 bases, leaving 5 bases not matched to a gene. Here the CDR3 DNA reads TGTGCCAGCAGCTCCCTAACAGGGGGCTACGAGCAGTACTTC. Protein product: CASSSLTGGYEQYF.

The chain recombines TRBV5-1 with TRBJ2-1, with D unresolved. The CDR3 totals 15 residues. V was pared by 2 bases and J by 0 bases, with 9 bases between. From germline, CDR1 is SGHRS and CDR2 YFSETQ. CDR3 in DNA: TGCGCCAGCAGCTTTGTCCAGGACTCCTACAATGAGCAGTTCTTC. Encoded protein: CASSFVQDSYNEQFF.

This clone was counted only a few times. The CDR3 sequence is CASSYSEWQPQHF. CDR3 DNA sequence: TGTGCCAGCAGTTACTCGGAGTGGCAGCCCCAGCATTTT. This chain uses TRBV6-5 with TRBJ1-5; no clear D. CDR3 size: 13 residues. The V end was cut by 0 bases, the J end by 7 bases, with 7 bases between. Germline V gene lookup returns CDR1 MNHEY and CDR2 SVGAGI.

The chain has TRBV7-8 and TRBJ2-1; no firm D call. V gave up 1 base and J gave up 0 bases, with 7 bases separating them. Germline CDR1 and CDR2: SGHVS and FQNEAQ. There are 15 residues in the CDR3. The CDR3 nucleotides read TGTGCCAGCAGCTTAGGACCGAACTCCTACAATGAGCAGTTCTTC. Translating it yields CASSLGPNSYNEQFF.

The CDR3 nucleotides are TGTGCCAGTAGTATCTTAGGGGCAGCAGATACGCAGTATTTT. Protein: CASSILGAADTQYF. The chain carries TRBV19 and TRBJ2-3, with D possibly being TRBD1 (5 bases). Germline CDR1 is LNHDA and CDR2 is SQIVND (reference sequence). The CDR3 runs 14 residues. The V end lost 3 bases, the J end lost 4 bases, and 11 bases lay between the germline ends.

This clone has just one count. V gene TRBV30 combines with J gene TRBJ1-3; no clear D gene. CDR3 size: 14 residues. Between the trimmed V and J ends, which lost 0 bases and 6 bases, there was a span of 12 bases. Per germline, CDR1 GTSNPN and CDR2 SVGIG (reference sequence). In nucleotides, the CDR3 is TGTGCCTGGAGTGTCGATCAGAATACAAACACCATATATTTT. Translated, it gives CAWSVDQNTNTIYF.

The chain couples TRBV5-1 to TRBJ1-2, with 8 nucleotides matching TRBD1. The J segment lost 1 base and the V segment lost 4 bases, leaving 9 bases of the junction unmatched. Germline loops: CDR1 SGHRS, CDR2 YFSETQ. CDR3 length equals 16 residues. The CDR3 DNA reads TGCGCCAGCAGCCCACCTACAGGGGGATTTAACTATGGCTACACCTTC. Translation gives CASSPPTGGFNYGYTF. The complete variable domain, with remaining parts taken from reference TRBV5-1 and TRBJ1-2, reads KAGVTQTPRYLIKTRGQQVTLSCSPISGHRSVSWYQQTPGQGLQFLFEYFSETQRNKGNFPGRFSGRQFSNSRSEMNVSTLELGDSALYLCASSPPTGGFNYGYTFGSGTRLTVV.

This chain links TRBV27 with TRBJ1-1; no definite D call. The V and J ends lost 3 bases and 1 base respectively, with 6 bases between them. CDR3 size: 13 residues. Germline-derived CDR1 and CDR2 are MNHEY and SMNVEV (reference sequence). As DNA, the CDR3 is TGTGCCAGCAGTTTGATAGGGAACACTGAAGCTTTCTTT. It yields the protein CASSLIGNTEAFF.

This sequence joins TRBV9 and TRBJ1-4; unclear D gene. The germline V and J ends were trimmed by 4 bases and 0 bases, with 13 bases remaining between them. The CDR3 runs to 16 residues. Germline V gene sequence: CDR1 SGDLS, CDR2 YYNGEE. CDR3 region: CASSRAYRATNEKLFF. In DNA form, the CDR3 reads TGTGCCAGCAGCCGAGCCTACAGAGCAACTAATGAAAAACTGTTTTTT. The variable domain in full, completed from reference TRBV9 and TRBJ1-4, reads DSGVTQTPKHLITATGQRVTLRCSPRSGDLSVYWYQQSLDQGLQFLIQYYNGEERAKGNILERFSAQQFPDLHSELNLSSLELGDSALYFCASSRAYRATNEKLFFGSGTQLSVL.

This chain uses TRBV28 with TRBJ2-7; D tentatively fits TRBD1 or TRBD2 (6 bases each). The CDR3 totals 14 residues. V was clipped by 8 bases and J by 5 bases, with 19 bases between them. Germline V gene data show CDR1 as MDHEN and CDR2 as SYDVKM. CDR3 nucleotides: TGTGCCAGCCGCACGTGGTGGGGGGCTCACGAGCAGTACTTC. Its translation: CASRTWWGAHEQYF.

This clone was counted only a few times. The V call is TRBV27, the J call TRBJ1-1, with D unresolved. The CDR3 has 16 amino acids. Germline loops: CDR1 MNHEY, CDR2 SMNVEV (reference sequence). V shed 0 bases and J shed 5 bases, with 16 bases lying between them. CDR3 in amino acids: CASSLSAHQVGTEAFF. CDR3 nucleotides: TGTGCCAGCAGTTTATCGGCCCATCAGGTGGGGACTGAAGCTTTCTTT.

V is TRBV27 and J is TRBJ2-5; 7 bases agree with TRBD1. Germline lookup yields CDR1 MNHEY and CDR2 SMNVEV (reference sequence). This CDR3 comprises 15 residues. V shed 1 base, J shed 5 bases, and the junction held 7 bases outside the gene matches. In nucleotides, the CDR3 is TGTGCCAGCAGTTTATTCGGGCAGGGGGATGAGACCCAGTACTTC. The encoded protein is CASSLFGQGDETQYF.

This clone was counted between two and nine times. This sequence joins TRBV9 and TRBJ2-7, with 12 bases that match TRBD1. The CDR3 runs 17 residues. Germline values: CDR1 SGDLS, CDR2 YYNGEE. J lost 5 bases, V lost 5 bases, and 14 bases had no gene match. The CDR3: CASSTGTGGTRSHEQYF. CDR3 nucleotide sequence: TGTGCCAGCAGTACCGGGACAGGGGGCACAAGGTCCCACGAGCAGTACTTC.

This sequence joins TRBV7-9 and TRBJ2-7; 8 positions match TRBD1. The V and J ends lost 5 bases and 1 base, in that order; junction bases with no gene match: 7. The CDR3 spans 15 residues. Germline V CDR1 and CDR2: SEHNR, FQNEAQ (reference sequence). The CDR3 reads CASSRGQGASYEQYF. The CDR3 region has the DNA TGTGCCAGCAGCCGGGGCCAGGGGGCATCCTACGAGCAGTACTTC.

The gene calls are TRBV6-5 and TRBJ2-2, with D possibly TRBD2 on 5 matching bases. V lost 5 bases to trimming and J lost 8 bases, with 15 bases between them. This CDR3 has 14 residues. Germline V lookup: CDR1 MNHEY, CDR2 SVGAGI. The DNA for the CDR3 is TGTGCCAGCAGTACTAGACGTATCCGGGGGGAGCTGTTTTTT. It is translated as CASSTRRIRGELFF.

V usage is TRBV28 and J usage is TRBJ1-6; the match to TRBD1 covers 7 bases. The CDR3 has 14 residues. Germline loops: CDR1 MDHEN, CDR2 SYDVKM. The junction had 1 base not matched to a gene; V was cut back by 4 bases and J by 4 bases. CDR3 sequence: CASSSDRYNSPLHF. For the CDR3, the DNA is TGTGCCAGCAGTTCGGACAGGTATAATTCACCCCTCCACTTT.

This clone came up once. The CDR3 protein is CAISDPAGAQADTQYF. In DNA, the CDR3 is TGTGCCATCAGTGACCCCGCGGGGGCACAGGCAGATACGCAGTATTTT. The rearrangement uses TRBV10-3 and TRBJ2-3, with D tentatively TRBD2 (7 bases). Germline CDR1 reads ENHRY; CDR2 reads SYGVKD. Trimming pared 3 bases from V and 4 bases from J, leaving 17 bases between. CDR3 length equals 16 residues.